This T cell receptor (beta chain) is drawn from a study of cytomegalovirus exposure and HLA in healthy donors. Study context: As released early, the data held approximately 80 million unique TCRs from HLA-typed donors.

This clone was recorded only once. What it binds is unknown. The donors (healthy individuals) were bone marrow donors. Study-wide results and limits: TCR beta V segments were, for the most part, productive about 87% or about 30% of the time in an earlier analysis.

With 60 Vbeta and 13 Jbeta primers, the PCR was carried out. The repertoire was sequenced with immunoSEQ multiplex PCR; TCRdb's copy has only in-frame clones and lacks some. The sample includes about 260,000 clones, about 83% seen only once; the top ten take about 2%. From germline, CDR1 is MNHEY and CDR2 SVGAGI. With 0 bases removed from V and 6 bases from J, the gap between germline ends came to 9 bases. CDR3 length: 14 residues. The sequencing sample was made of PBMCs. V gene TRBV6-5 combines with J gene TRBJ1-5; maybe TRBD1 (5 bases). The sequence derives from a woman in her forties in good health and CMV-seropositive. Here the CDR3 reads CASSYSQGRQPQHF. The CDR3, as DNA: TGTGCCAGCAGTTACTCCCAGGGTCGTCAGCCCCAGCATTTT.